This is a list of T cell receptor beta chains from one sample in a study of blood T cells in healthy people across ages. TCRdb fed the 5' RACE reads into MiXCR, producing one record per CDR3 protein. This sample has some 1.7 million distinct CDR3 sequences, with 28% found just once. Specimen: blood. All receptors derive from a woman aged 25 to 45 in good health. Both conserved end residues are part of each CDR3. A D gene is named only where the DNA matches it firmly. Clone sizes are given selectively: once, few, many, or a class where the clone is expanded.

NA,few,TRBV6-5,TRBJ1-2,CASSHGTNGYTF,TGTGCCAGCAGCCACGGGACAAATGGCTACACCTTC
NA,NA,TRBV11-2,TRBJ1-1,CASSLETGPEAFF,TGTGCCAGCAGCTTAGAAACAGGACCTGAAGCTTTCTTT
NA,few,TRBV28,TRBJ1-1,CAWGGNVANTEAFF,TGTGCCTGGGGGGGGAATGTTGCAAACACTGAAGCTTTCTTT
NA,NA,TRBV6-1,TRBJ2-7,CASSDDGAFYEQYF,TGTGCCAGCAGTGATGACGGGGCTTTTTACGAGCAGTACTTC
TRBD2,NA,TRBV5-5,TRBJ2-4,CASSFTSGRANGQRDIQYF,TGTGCCAGCAGCTTTACTAGCGGGAGGGCAAATGGTCAGCGGGACATTCAGTACTTC
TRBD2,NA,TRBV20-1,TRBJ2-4,CSAQSTSDTNIQYF,TGCAGTGCTCAATCGACTAGCGATACAAACATTCAGTACTTC
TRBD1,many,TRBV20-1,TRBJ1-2,CSALDRAGYTF,TGCAGTGCTCTTGACAGGGCTGGCTACACCTTC
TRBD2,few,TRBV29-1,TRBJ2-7,CSVAAGVYEQYF,TGCAGCGTTGCCGCGGGAGTCTACGAGCAGTACTTC
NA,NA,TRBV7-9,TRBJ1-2,CASMGLASYYGYTF,TGTGCCAGCATGGGGTTGGCCAGCTACTATGGCTACACCTTC
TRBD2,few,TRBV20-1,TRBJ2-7,CSARVMGGVVYEQYF,TGCAGTGCTAGAGTTATGGGAGGGGTGGTGTACGAGCAGTACTTC
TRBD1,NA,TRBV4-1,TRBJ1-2,CASSQARQGTNYGYTF,TGCGCCAGTAGCCAAGCTCGACAGGGGACTAACTATGGCTACACCTTC
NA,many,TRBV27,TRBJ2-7,CASSPRIESYEQYF,TGTGCCAGCAGTCCCCGCATAGAATCCTACGAGCAGTACTTC
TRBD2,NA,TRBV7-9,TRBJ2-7,CASPNMKRENYEQYF,TGTGCCAGCCCAAACATGAAGCGGGAGAACTACGAGCAGTACTTC